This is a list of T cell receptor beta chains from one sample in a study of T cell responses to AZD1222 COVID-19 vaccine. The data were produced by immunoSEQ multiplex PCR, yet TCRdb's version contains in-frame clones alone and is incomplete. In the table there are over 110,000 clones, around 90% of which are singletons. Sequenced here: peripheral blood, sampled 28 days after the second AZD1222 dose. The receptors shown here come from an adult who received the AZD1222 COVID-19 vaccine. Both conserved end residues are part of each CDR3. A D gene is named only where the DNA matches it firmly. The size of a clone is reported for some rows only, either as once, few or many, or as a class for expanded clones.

cdr3_nt: TGTGCCAGTACAGGGGACACCGGGGAGCTGTTTTTT
cdr3_aa: CASTGDTGELFF
v_call: TRBV6-4
d_call: TRBD1
j_call: TRBJ2-2
clone_size: once
cdr3_length: 12

cdr3_nt: TGTGCCAGCAGCTCCTGGGGACAAAACTCTGGAAACACCATATATTTT
cdr3_aa: CASSSWGQNSGNTIYF
v_call: TRBV7-6
d_call: NA
j_call: TRBJ1-3
clone_size: NA
cdr3_length: 16

cdr3_nt: TGTGCCAGCAGCTTTGGGGGTCGAAACACCGGGGAGCTGTTTTTT
cdr3_aa: CASSFGGRNTGELFF
v_call: TRBV5-6
d_call: NA
j_call: TRBJ2-2
clone_size: NA
cdr3_length: 15

cdr3_nt: TGTGCCAGCAGCTTAGTGAGTTCCGGCGGGGAGCTGTTTTTT
cdr3_aa: CASSLVSSGGELFF
v_call: TRBV7-6
d_call: NA
j_call: TRBJ2-2
clone_size: NA
cdr3_length: 14

cdr3_nt: TGTGCCAGCAGCTTAATGATAGTAGAGAACACTGAAGCTTTCTTT
cdr3_aa: CASSLMIVENTEAFF
v_call: TRBV7-3
d_call: NA
j_call: TRBJ1-1
clone_size: NA
cdr3_length: 15

cdr3_nt: TGTGCCAGCAGCCCAGTAGGGACAGATAACACTGAAGCTTTCTTT
cdr3_aa: CASSPVGTDNTEAFF
v_call: TRBV2
d_call: TRBD1
j_call: TRBJ1-1
clone_size: NA
cdr3_length: 15

cdr3_nt: TGCAGCGTTGCAGTTGGGACAGGGGGGGAGACCCAGTACTTC
cdr3_aa: CSVAVGTGGETQYF
v_call: TRBV29-1
d_call: TRBD1
j_call: TRBJ2-5
clone_size: NA
cdr3_length: 14

cdr3_nt: TGTGCCAGTAGTATAGTGACAGGGAGCAATCAGCCCCAGCATTTT
cdr3_aa: CASSIVTGSNQPQHF
v_call: TRBV19
d_call: TRBD1
j_call: TRBJ1-5
clone_size: NA
cdr3_length: 15

cdr3_nt: TGCGCCAGCAGCTTGGTGGGACAGGGCCGTGAAAAACTGTTTTTT
cdr3_aa: CASSLVGQGREKLFF
v_call: TRBV5-1
d_call: TRBD1
j_call: TRBJ1-4
clone_size: NA
cdr3_length: 15

cdr3_nt: TGTGCCAGCAGTGAGGACAGGATAGGCGAGCAGTACTTC
cdr3_aa: CASSEDRIGEQYF
v_call: TRBV6-6
d_call: TRBD1
j_call: TRBJ2-7
clone_size: NA
cdr3_length: 13

cdr3_nt: TGTGCCAGCAGCACTTCGACAGGAAACACAGATACGCAGTATTTT
cdr3_aa: CASSTSTGNTDTQYF
v_call: TRBV3-1/TRBV3-2
d_call: NA
j_call: TRBJ2-3
clone_size: NA
cdr3_length: 15

cdr3_nt: TGTGCCAGCAGCCACCGGGACTCCCTGTGGAATACGCAGTATTTT
cdr3_aa: CASSHRDSLWNTQYF
v_call: TRBV7-8
d_call: NA
j_call: TRBJ2-3
clone_size: NA
cdr3_length: 15

cdr3_nt: TGTGCCAGTAGTCTGCAGGGCAATCAGCCCCAGCATTTT
cdr3_aa: CASSLQGNQPQHF
v_call: TRBV19
d_call: NA
j_call: TRBJ1-5
clone_size: NA
cdr3_length: 13

cdr3_nt: TGTGCCAGCAGCCTAGTTAGCGGCATGAAAAATGAGCAGTTCTTC
cdr3_aa: CASSLVSGMKNEQFF
v_call: TRBV3-1/TRBV3-2
d_call: NA
j_call: TRBJ2-1
clone_size: NA
cdr3_length: 15

cdr3_nt: TGCGCCAGCAGCCAGGGGACAGCGGGAATCAGATACGAGCAGTACTTC
cdr3_aa: CASSQGTAGIRYEQYF
v_call: TRBV5-1
d_call: NA
j_call: TRBJ2-7
clone_size: NA
cdr3_length: 16

cdr3_nt: TGTGCCAGCAGCTTAGGGGGACAGGCGACCTATGGCTACACCTTC
cdr3_aa: CASSLGGQATYGYTF
v_call: TRBV7-8
d_call: TRBD1
j_call: TRBJ1-2
clone_size: NA
cdr3_length: 15

cdr3_nt: TGTGCCAGCAGTTATCGGGGGGGCGCTTCCCCGGGCTCCTACAATGAGCAGTTCTTC
cdr3_aa: CASSYRGGASPGSYNEQFF
v_call: TRBV6-2/TRBV6-3
d_call: TRBD2
j_call: TRBJ2-1
clone_size: NA
cdr3_length: 19

cdr3_nt: TGCAGTGCTAGTGGGACAGGGGGCGACCATCCTTATGGCTACACCTTC
cdr3_aa: CSASGTGGDHPYGYTF
v_call: TRBV20-1
d_call: TRBD1
j_call: TRBJ1-2
clone_size: NA
cdr3_length: 16

cdr3_nt: TGCAGCGTTCAACCGGGACCGAGGGCCAAAAACATTCAGTACTTC
cdr3_aa: CSVQPGPRAKNIQYF
v_call: TRBV29-1
d_call: NA
j_call: TRBJ2-4
clone_size: NA
cdr3_length: 15

cdr3_nt: TGTGCCAGCAGCTTAGATTCGCGGGGCACAGATACGCAGTATTTT
cdr3_aa: CASSLDSRGTDTQYF
v_call: TRBV11-3
d_call: NA
j_call: TRBJ2-3
clone_size: NA
cdr3_length: 15

cdr3_nt: TGTGCCAGCAGCCAAGATGCGGGGGGCACTGAAGCTTTCTTT
cdr3_aa: CASSQDAGGTEAFF
v_call: TRBV4-2
d_call: NA
j_call: TRBJ1-1
clone_size: NA
cdr3_length: 14

cdr3_nt: TGCAGCGTTGGTAAGCGGGGGTGGAATGAGCAGTTCTTC
cdr3_aa: CSVGKRGWNEQFF
v_call: TRBV29-1
d_call: TRBD2
j_call: TRBJ2-1
clone_size: NA
cdr3_length: 13

cdr3_nt: TGTGCCAGTAGTAGTCGGACCTTAAATGAAAAACTGTTTTTT
cdr3_aa: CASSSRTLNEKLFF
v_call: TRBV19
d_call: NA
j_call: TRBJ1-4
clone_size: NA
cdr3_length: 14

cdr3_nt: TGTGCCTGGAGTGGGCAGTTAAACAATGAGCAGTTCTTC
cdr3_aa: CAWSGQLNNEQFF
v_call: TRBV30
d_call: NA
j_call: TRBJ2-1
clone_size: few
cdr3_length: 13

cdr3_nt: TGTGCCAGCTCACCACTCGAAGGGGATACGCAGTATTTT
cdr3_aa: CASSPLEGDTQYF
v_call: TRBV18
d_call: NA
j_call: TRBJ2-3
clone_size: NA
cdr3_length: 13

cdr3_nt: TGTGCCAGCAGCCAAGCGCCAGGGGGCTATCAGCCCCAGCATTTT
cdr3_aa: CASSQAPGGYQPQHF
v_call: TRBV3-1/TRBV3-2
d_call: TRBD1
j_call: TRBJ1-5
clone_size: few
cdr3_length: 15

cdr3_nt: TGCGCCAGCAGCTTGGCGGGCAGTGAAGCTTTCTTT
cdr3_aa: CASSLAGSEAFF
v_call: TRBV5-1
d_call: NA
j_call: TRBJ1-1
clone_size: NA
cdr3_length: 12

cdr3_nt: TGTGCCAGCAGCCCACAGTCGGGGGGGTCTGGAAACACCATATATTTT
cdr3_aa: CASSPQSGGSGNTIYF
v_call: TRBV2
d_call: NA
j_call: TRBJ1-3
clone_size: NA
cdr3_length: 16

cdr3_nt: TGTGCCATCAGTGGAAGTCTAGCGGGGTCGAACACCGGGGAGCTGTTTTTT
cdr3_aa: CAISGSLAGSNTGELFF
v_call: TRBV10-3
d_call: TRBD2
j_call: TRBJ2-2
clone_size: NA
cdr3_length: 17

cdr3_nt: TGTGCCAGCAGCCAGAGAACCAAGAAGAACACTGAAGCTTTCTTT
cdr3_aa: CASSQRTKKNTEAFF
v_call: TRBV3-1/TRBV3-2
d_call: NA
j_call: TRBJ1-1
clone_size: NA
cdr3_length: 15

cdr3_nt: TGCGCCAGGGGACGACGGATGGGCACTGAAGCTTTCTTT
cdr3_aa: CARGRRMGTEAFF
v_call: TRBV10-1
d_call: NA
j_call: TRBJ1-1
clone_size: NA
cdr3_length: 13

cdr3_nt: TGTGCCAGCAGCTGGGCGGGGTCCCTGTCCAATGAGCAGTTCTTC
cdr3_aa: CASSWAGSLSNEQFF
v_call: TRBV11-2
d_call: NA
j_call: TRBJ2-1
clone_size: NA
cdr3_length: 15

cdr3_nt: TGTGCCAGCAGCTTCTCCGGGACAGGAGGCACAGATACGCAGTATTTT
cdr3_aa: CASSFSGTGGTDTQYF
v_call: TRBV7-2
d_call: TRBD1
j_call: TRBJ2-3
clone_size: NA
cdr3_length: 16

cdr3_nt: TGCGCCAGCAGCTTGGGGCGCGGACAGGGTCCGGGAAACACCATATATTTT
cdr3_aa: CASSLGRGQGPGNTIYF
v_call: TRBV5-1
d_call: TRBD1
j_call: TRBJ1-3
clone_size: NA
cdr3_length: 17

cdr3_nt: TGTGCCAGCAGCCTGGCGGGGACAGCGAATCAGCCCCAGCATTTT
cdr3_aa: CASSLAGTANQPQHF
v_call: TRBV5-6
d_call: TRBD1
j_call: TRBJ1-5
clone_size: NA
cdr3_length: 15

cdr3_nt: TGTGCCAGCAGCTTGGCCGCAGGAGGCCAAGAGACCCAGTACTTC
cdr3_aa: CASSLAAGGQETQYF
v_call: TRBV5-5
d_call: NA
j_call: TRBJ2-5
clone_size: NA
cdr3_length: 15

cdr3_nt: TGTGCCAGCAGCGTCATGGCGGGAAGGGGCGAGCAGTACTTC
cdr3_aa: CASSVMAGRGEQYF
v_call: TRBV9
d_call: NA
j_call: TRBJ2-7
clone_size: NA
cdr3_length: 14

cdr3_nt: TGTGCCAGCAGCCTCACTAGCGTTTCCTACAATGAGCAGTTCTTC
cdr3_aa: CASSLTSVSYNEQFF
v_call: TRBV3-1/TRBV3-2
d_call: TRBD2
j_call: TRBJ2-1
clone_size: NA
cdr3_length: 15

cdr3_nt: TGTGCCAGTAGTATCTTCATGGGGAACACTGAAGCTTTCTTT
cdr3_aa: CASSIFMGNTEAFF
v_call: TRBV19
d_call: NA
j_call: TRBJ1-1
clone_size: NA
cdr3_length: 14

cdr3_nt: TGTGCCAGTAGTAGAAGATCAGGGCTCCATCAGCCCCAGCATTTT
cdr3_aa: CASSRRSGLHQPQHF
v_call: TRBV19
d_call: NA
j_call: TRBJ1-5
clone_size: NA
cdr3_length: 15

cdr3_nt: TGTGCCAGCAGCTTAGAGGGGCAAATCGGGGAGACCCAGTACTTC
cdr3_aa: CASSLEGQIGETQYF
v_call: TRBV7-9
d_call: NA
j_call: TRBJ2-5
clone_size: NA
cdr3_length: 15

cdr3_nt: TGTGCCGGGGCCCGCAGGGCGTCTAATGAAAAACTGTTTTTT
cdr3_aa: CAGARRASNEKLFF
v_call: TRBV28
d_call: NA
j_call: TRBJ1-4
clone_size: NA
cdr3_length: 14

cdr3_nt: TGTGCCAGCAGCCAAAAAGCCGGGACAGGAGGTGAAAAACTGTTTTTT
cdr3_aa: CASSQKAGTGGEKLFF
v_call: TRBV3-1/TRBV3-2
d_call: TRBD1
j_call: TRBJ1-4
clone_size: once
cdr3_length: 16

cdr3_nt: TGTGCCACCAGCAGAGATTATAAGGGGAAAGAAAAACTGTTTTTT
cdr3_aa: CATSRDYKGKEKLFF
v_call: TRBV15
d_call: NA
j_call: TRBJ1-4
clone_size: NA
cdr3_length: 15

cdr3_nt: TGTGCCAGCAGCTTATGGCAGGGGGCAGATACGCAGTATTTT
cdr3_aa: CASSLWQGADTQYF
v_call: TRBV11-1
d_call: TRBD1
j_call: TRBJ2-3
clone_size: NA
cdr3_length: 14

cdr3_nt: TGTGCCAGCAGTTACTTAGCCCTGGCCAAAAACATTCAGTACTTC
cdr3_aa: CASSYLALAKNIQYF
v_call: TRBV6-2/TRBV6-3
d_call: NA
j_call: TRBJ2-4
clone_size: NA
cdr3_length: 15

cdr3_nt: TGTGCCAGCAGCCAAGGCCACCAGCGGGGGGGCCGACCAGATACGCAGTATTTT
cdr3_aa: CASSQGHQRGGRPDTQYF
v_call: TRBV4-2
d_call: TRBD2
j_call: TRBJ2-3
clone_size: NA
cdr3_length: 18

cdr3_nt: TGCGCCAGCAGCTTGGGTCTAGCGGGAGCTCCGAACACCGGGGAGCTGTTTTTT
cdr3_aa: CASSLGLAGAPNTGELFF
v_call: TRBV5-1
d_call: TRBD2
j_call: TRBJ2-2
clone_size: NA
cdr3_length: 18

cdr3_nt: TGTGCCAGCAGAGGGGGGACAGGGTGGTTAAGTGAGCAGTTCTTC
cdr3_aa: CASRGGTGWLSEQFF
v_call: TRBV11-1
d_call: TRBD1
j_call: TRBJ2-1
clone_size: NA
cdr3_length: 15

cdr3_nt: TGTGCCAGCAGTTCCAAAAGGACTGCCTCTGGAAACACCATATATTTT
cdr3_aa: CASSSKRTASGNTIYF
v_call: TRBV6-5
d_call: NA
j_call: TRBJ1-3
clone_size: few
cdr3_length: 16

cdr3_nt: TGTGCCAGCAGCGTTCAGGGACTAGCGGGAGATACCTCCTACGAGCAGTACTTC
cdr3_aa: CASSVQGLAGDTSYEQYF
v_call: TRBV5-5
d_call: TRBD2
j_call: TRBJ2-7
clone_size: NA
cdr3_length: 18

cdr3_nt: TGTGCCAGCTCACAGACAGTTCAAGAGACCCAGTACTTC
cdr3_aa: CASSQTVQETQYF
v_call: TRBV18
d_call: NA
j_call: TRBJ2-5
clone_size: NA
cdr3_length: 13

cdr3_nt: TGTGCCCAAGGGCTCACAGGGGAAGAGACCCAGTACTTC
cdr3_aa: CAQGLTGEETQYF
v_call: TRBV10-3
d_call: TRBD1
j_call: TRBJ2-5
clone_size: NA
cdr3_length: 13

cdr3_nt: TGTGCCAGCAGCCCACCCTGGGGGGATGGCTACACCTTC
cdr3_aa: CASSPPWGDGYTF
v_call: TRBV7-8
d_call: NA
j_call: TRBJ1-2
clone_size: NA
cdr3_length: 13